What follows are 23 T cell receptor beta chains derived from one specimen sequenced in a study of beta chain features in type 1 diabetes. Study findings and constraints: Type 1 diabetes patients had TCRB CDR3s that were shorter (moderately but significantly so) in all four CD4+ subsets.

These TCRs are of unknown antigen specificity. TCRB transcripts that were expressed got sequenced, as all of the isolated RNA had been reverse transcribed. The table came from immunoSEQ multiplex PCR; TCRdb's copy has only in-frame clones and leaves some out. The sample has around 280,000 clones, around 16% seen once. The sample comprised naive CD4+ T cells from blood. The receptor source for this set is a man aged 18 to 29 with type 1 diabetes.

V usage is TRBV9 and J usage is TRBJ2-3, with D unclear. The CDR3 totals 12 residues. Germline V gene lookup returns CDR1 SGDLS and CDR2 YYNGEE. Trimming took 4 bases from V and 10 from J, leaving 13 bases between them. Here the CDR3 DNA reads TGTGCCAGCAGCCCCAACCACGAGGCGCAGTATTTT. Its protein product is CASSPNHEAQYF.

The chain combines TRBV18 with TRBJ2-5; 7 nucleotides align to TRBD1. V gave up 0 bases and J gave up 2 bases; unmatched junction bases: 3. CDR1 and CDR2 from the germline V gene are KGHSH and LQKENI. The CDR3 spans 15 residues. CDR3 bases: TGTGCCAGCTCACCACCGGGGACAGTACAAGAGACCCAGTACTTC. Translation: CASSPPGTVQETQYF.

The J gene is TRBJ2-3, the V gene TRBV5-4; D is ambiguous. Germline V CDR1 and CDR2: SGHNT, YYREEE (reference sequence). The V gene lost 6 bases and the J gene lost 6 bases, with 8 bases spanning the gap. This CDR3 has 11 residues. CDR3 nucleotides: TGTGCCAGCACCCAAGCGGATACGCAGTATTTT. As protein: CASTQADTQYF.

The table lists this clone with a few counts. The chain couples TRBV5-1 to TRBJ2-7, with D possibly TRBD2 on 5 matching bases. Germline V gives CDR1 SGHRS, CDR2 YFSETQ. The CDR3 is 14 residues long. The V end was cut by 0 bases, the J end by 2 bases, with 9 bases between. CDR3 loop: CASSLDGEPYEQYF. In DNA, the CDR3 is TGCGCCAGCAGCTTGGACGGGGAGCCCTACGAGCAGTACTTC.

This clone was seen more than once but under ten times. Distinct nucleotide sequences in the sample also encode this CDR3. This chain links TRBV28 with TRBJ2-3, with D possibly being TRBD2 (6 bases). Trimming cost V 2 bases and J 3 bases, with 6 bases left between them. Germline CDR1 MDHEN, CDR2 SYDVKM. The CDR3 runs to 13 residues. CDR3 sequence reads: CASSLGGTDTQYF. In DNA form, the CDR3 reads TGTGCCAGCAGTTTAGGGGGGACAGATACGCAGTATTTT.

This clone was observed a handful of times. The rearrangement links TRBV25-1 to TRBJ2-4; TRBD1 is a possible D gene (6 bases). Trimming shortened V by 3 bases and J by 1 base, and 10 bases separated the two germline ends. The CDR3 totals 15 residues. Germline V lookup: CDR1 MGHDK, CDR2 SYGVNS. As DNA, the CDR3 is TGTGCCAGCAGTGAGCTCCAGGGGGCCAAAAACATTCAGTACTTC. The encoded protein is CASSELQGAKNIQYF.

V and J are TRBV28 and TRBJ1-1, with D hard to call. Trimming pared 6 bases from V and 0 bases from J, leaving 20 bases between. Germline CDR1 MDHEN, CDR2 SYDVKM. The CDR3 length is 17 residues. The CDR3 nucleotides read TGTGCCAGCAGGAACACAGTCCTCCACTTCATGAACACTGAAGCTTTCTTT. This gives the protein CASRNTVLHFMNTEAFF.

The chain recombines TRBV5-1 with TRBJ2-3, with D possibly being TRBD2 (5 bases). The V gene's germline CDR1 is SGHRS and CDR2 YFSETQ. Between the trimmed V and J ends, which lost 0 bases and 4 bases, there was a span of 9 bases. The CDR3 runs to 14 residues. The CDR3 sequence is CASSLAVEADTQYF. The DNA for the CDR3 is TGCGCCAGCAGCTTGGCTGTGGAGGCAGATACGCAGTATTTT.

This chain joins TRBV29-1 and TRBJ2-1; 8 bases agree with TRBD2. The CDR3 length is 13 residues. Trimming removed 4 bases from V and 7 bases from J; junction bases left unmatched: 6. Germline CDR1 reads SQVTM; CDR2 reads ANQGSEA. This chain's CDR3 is CSVGTSSRNEQFF. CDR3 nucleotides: TGCAGCGTTGGGACTAGCTCGAGGAATGAGCAGTTCTTC.

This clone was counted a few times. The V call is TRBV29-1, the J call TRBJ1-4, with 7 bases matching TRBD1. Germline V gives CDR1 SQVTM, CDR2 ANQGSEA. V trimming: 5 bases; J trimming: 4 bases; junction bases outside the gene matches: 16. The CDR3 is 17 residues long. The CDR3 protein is CSVREGPTGFSNEKLFF. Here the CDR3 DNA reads TGCAGCGTTCGAGAGGGACCGACAGGGTTCAGTAATGAAAAACTGTTTTTT.

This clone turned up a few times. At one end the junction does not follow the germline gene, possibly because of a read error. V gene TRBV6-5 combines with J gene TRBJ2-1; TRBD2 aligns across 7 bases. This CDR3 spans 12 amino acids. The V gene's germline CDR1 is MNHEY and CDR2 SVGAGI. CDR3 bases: TGTGCCAGCAGGGGTCGGAAGGGACTAATGCTCTTC. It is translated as CASRGRKGLMLF.

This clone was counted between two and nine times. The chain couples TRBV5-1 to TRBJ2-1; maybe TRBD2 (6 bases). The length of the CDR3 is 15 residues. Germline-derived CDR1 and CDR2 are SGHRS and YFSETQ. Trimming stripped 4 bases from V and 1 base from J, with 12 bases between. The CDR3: CASSPGSNSYNEQFF. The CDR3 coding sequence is TGCGCCAGCAGCCCCGGGAGTAATTCCTACAATGAGCAGTTCTTC.

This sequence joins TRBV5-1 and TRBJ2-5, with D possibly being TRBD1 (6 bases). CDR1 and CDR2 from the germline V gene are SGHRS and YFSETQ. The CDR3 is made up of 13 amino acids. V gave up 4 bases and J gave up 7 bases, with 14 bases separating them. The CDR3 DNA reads TGCGCCAGCAGCAACTACAGGGATGGGACCCAGTACTTC. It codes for CASSNYRDGTQYF.

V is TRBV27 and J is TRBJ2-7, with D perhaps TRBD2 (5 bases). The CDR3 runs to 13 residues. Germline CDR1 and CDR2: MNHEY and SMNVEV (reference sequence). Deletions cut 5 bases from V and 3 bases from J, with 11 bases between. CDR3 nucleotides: TGTGCCAGCAGTCCGGACGGACTCTACGAGCAGTACTTC. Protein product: CASSPDGLYEQYF.

The DNA for the CDR3 is TGTGCCAGCAGCGTACAAACCGGGGAGCTGTTTTTT. Translation: CASSVQTGELFF. V gene TRBV9 combines with J gene TRBJ2-2; D gene ambiguous. Germline CDR1 SGDLS, CDR2 YYNGEE. The CDR3 is 12 amino acids. Deletions cut 1 base from V and 5 bases from J, with 3 bases between.

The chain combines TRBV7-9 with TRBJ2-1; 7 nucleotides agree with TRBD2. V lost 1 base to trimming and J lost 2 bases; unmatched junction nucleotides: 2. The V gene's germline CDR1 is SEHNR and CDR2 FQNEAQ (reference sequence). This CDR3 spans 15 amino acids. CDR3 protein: CASSLGGGTYNEQFF. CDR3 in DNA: TGTGCCAGCAGCTTAGGGGGGGGGACCTACAATGAGCAGTTCTTC.

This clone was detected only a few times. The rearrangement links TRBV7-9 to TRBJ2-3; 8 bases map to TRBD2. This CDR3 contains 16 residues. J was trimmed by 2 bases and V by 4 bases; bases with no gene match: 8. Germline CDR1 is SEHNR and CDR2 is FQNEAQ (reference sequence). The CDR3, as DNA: TGTGCCAGCAGCTCCGGACTAGCTCGCTTCACAGATACGCAGTATTTT. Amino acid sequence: CASSSGLARFTDTQYF.

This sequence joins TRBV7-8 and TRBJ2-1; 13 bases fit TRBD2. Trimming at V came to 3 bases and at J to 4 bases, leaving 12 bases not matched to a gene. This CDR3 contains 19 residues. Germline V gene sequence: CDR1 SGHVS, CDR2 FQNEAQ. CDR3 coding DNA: TGTGCCAGCAGCTTGAAATCACCACTAGCGGGAGGGCCGTACAATGAGCAGTTCTTC. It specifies CASSLKSPLAGGPYNEQFF.

Here the CDR3 reads CASSPPGRDEQYF. The CDR3 DNA follows: TGTGCCAGCAGCCCTCCCGGCCGGGATGAGCAGTACTTC. The rearrangement uses TRBV11-3 and TRBJ2-7, with D possibly TRBD2 on 5 matching bases. Germline assignment: CDR1 SGHNT and CDR2 YENEEA. V was clipped by 5 bases and J by 7 bases, with 15 bases between them. The length of the CDR3 is 13 residues.

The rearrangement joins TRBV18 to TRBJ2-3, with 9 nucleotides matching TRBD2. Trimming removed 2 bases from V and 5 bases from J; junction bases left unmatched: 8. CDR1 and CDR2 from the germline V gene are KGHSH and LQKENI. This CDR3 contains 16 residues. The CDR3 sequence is CASSPIAGALGDTQYF. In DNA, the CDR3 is TGTGCCAGCTCACCAATAGCGGGGGCCCTAGGAGATACGCAGTATTTT.

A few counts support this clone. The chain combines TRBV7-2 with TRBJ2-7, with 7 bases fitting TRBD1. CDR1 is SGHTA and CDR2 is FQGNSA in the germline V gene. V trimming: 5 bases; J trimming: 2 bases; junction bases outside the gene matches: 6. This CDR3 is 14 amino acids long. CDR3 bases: TGTGCCAGCAGCACAGGGACAGCTGCCTACGAGCAGTACTTC. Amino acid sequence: CASSTGTAAYEQYF.

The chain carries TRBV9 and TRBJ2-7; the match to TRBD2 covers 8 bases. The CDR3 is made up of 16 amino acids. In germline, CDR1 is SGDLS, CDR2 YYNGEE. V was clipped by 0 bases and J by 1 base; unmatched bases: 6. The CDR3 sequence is CASSVEDGRGSYEQYF. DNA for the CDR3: TGTGCCAGCAGCGTAGAAGACGGGAGGGGGTCCTACGAGCAGTACTTC.

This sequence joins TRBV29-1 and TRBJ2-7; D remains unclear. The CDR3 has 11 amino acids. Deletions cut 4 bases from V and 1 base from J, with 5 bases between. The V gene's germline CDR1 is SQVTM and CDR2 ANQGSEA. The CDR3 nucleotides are TGCAGCGTTGGCCGGTCCTACGAGCAGTACTTC. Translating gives CSVGRSYEQYF.